This passage covers 6 T cell receptor beta chains from one sample sequenced in a study of blood T cell repertoires in COVID-19. Produced via immunoSEQ multiplex PCR; TCRdb's table is partial and in-frame only. The table includes about 230,000 clones, just over 85% detected once. Specimen: peripheral blood. Receptors were obtained from a man in his forties or fifties with COVID-19, enrolled during active disease.

This rearrangement joins TRBV5-1 to TRBJ1-4; no clear D gene. Trimming pared 0 bases from V and 7 bases from J, leaving 10 bases between. Germline V gene data show CDR1 as SGHRS and CDR2 as YFSETQ. The CDR3 covers 14 residues. The CDR3 reads CASSLGRSGEKLFF. Written as DNA, the CDR3 is TGCGCCAGCAGCTTGGGTCGGTCTGGTGAAAAACTGTTTTTT. The variable domain in full, with the rest retrieved from reference TRBV5-1 and TRBJ1-4, is KAGVTQTPRYLIKTRGQQVTLSCSPISGHRSVSWYQQTPGQGLQFLFEYFSETQRNKGNFPGRFSGRQFSNSRSEMNVSTLELGDSALYLCASSLGRSGEKLFFGSGTQLSVL.

The gene calls are TRBV2 and TRBJ2-1; 7 bases match TRBD1. The junction had 5 bases not matched to a gene; V was cut back by 5 bases and J by 7 bases. Germline CDR1 SNHLY, CDR2 FYNNEI. The CDR3 has 13 amino acids. The chain's CDR3 is CASSRQGQNEQFF. CDR3 nucleotide sequence: TGTGCCAGCAGTAGACAGGGACAGAATGAGCAGTTCTTC.

In its sample, this clone was seen a few times. This CDR3 reads CASSPPGQGNSPLHF. CDR3 in DNA: TGTGCCAGCTCACCACCGGGACAGGGCAATTCACCCCTCCACTTT. The chain carries TRBV18 and TRBJ1-6; 9 bases map to TRBD1. The V gene's germline CDR1 is KGHSH and CDR2 LQKENI. The V and J ends lost 0 bases and 7 bases, in that order; junction bases with no gene match: 1. The CDR3 covers 15 residues.

V is TRBV5-1 and J is TRBJ2-7; TRBD1 matches at 8 bases. Germline V lookup: CDR1 SGHRS, CDR2 YFSETQ. The V segment lost 0 bases and the J segment 4 bases; nucleotides outside the gene matches: 6. This CDR3 is built from 15 residues. Written as DNA, the CDR3 is TGCGCCAGCAGCTTGGCTGGGGACAGGCATTACGAGCAGTACTTC. Translation gives CASSLAGDRHYEQYF.

The J gene is TRBJ2-3, the V gene TRBV7-2, with 9 bases lining up with TRBD2. The germline CDR1 and CDR2 sequences are SGHTA and FQGNSA. This CDR3 spans 17 amino acids. V was clipped by 5 bases and J by 0 bases; unmatched bases: 9. CDR3 sequence: CASSQIAGVTSTDTQYF. Written as DNA, the CDR3 is TGTGCCAGCAGCCAAATAGCGGGGGTCACTAGCACAGATACGCAGTATTTT.

The rearrangement uses TRBV5-1 and TRBJ1-5; 7 bases align to TRBD1. The CDR3 runs to 15 residues. CDR1 and CDR2 (germline): SGHRS, YFSETQ. V was clipped by 3 bases and J by 7 bases; unmatched bases: 10. The CDR3 DNA is TGCGCCAGCAGCTCAACAGGGGATCCAGGACAGCCCCAGCATTTT. The encoded protein is CASSSTGDPGQPQHF. The variable domain in full, completed from reference TRBV5-1 and TRBJ1-5, reads KAGVTQTPRYLIKTRGQQVTLSCSPISGHRSVSWYQQTPGQGLQFLFEYFSETQRNKGNFPGRFSGRQFSNSRSEMNVSTLELGDSALYLCASSSTGDPGQPQHFGDGTRLSIL.